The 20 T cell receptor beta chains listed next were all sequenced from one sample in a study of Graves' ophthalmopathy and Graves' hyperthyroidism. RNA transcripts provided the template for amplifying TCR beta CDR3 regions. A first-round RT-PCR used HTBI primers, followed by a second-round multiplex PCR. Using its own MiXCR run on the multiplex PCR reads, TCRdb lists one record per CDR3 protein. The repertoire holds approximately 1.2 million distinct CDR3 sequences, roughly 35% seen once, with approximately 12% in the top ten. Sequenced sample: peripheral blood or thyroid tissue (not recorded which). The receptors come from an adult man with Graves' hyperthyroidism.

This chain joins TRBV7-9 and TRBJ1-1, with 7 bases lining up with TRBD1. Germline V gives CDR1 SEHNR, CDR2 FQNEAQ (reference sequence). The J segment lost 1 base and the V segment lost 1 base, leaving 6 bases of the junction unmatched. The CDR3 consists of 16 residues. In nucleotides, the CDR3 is TGTGCCAGCAGCTTAGACTCAGGGGGTAGGAACACTGAAGCTTTCTTT. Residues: CASSLDSGGRNTEAFF.

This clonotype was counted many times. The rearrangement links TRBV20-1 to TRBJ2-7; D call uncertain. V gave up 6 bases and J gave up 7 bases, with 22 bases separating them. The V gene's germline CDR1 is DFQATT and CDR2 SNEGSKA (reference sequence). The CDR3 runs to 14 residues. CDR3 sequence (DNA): TGCAGTGCCAGACAAGTAGTTGGGATCGGGGAGCAGTACTTC. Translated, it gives CSARQVVGIGEQYF.

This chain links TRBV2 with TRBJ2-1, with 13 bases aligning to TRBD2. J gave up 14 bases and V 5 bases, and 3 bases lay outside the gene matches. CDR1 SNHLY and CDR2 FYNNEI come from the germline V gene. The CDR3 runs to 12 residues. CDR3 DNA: TGTGCCAGCAGTCTGGGACTAGCGGGGAAGTTCTTC. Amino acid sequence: CASSLGLAGKFF.

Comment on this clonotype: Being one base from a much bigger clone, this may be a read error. The CDR3 spells CASSSNFDYGCTF. The DNA of the CDR3 is TGCGCCAGCAGCTCGAATTTCGACTATGGCTGCACCTTC. V and J are TRBV5-1 and TRBJ1-2; D gene unclear. Germline V gene sequence: CDR1 SGHRS, CDR2 YFSETQ. The CDR3 has 13 residues. The whole variable domain, remainder taken from reference TRBV5-1 and TRBJ1-2, is KAGVTQTPRYLIKTRGQQVTLSCSPISGHRSVSWYQQTPGQGLQFLFEYFSETQRNKGNFPGRFSGRQFSNSRSEMNVSTLELGDSALYLCASSSNFDYGCTFGSGTRLTVV.

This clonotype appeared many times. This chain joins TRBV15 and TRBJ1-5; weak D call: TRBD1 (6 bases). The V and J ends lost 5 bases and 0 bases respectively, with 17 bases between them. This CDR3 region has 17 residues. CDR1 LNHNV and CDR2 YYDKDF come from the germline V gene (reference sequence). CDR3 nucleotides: TGTGCCACCAGCGACCCCAGGGGACGACTTAGCAATCAGCCCCAGCATTTT. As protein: CATSDPRGRLSNQPQHF.

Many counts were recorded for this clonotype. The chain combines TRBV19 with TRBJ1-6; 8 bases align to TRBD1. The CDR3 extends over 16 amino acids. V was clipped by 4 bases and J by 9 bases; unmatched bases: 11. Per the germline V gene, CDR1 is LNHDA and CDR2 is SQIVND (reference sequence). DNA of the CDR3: TGTGCCAGTAGTACCCGGGGACAGGCGAGCGGTTCACCCCTCCACTTT. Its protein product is CASSTRGQASGSPLHF.

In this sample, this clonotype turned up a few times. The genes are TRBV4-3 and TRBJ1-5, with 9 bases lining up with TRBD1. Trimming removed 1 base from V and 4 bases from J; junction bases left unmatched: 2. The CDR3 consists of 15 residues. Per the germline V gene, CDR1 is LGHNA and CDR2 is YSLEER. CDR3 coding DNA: TGCGCCAGCAGCCAAGGGACAGGGGATAATCAGCCCCAGCATTTT. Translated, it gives CASSQGTGDNQPQHF.

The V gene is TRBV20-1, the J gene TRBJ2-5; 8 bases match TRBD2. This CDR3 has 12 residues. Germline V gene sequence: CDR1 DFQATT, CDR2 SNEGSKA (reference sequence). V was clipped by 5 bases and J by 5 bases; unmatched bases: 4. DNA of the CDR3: TGCAGTGCTGCGGGAGGTCTTGAGACCCAGTACTTC. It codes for CSAAGGLETQYF.

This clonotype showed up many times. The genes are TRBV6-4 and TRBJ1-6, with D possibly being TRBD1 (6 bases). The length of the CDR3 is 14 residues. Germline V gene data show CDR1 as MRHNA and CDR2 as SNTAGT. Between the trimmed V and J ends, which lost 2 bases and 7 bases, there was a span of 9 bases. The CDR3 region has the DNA TGTGCCAGCAGTGACCGGGGGACAAATTCACCCCTCCACTTT. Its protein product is CASSDRGTNSPLHF.

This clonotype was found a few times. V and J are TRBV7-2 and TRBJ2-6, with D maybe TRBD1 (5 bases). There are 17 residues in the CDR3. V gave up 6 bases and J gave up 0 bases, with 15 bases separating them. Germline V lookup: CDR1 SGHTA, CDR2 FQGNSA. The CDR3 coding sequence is TGTGCCAGCAGAACAGAAACAGGAGTCTCTGGGGCCAACGTCCTGACTTTC. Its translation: CASRTETGVSGANVLTF.

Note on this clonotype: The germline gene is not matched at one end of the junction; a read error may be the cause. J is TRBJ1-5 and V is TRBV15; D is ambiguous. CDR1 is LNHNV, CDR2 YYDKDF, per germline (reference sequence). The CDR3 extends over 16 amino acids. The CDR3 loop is CTTSRDKFGSNQPQHF. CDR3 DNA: TGTACCACCAGCAGAGACAAATTCGGAAGCAATCAGCCCCAGCATTTT.

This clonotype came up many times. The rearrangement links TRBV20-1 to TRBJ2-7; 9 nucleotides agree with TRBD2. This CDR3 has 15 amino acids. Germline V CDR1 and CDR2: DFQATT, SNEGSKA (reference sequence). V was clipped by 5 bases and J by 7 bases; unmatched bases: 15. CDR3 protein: CSAPQGRSGGREQYF. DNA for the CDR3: TGCAGTGCTCCCCAGGGACGAAGCGGGGGGCGAGAGCAGTACTTC.

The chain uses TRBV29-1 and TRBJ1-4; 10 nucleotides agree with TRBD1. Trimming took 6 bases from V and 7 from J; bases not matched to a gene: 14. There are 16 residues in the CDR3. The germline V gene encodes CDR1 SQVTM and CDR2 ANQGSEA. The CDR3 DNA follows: TGCAGCGTCCCTCCGGGACAGGGGTTTAACACTGAAAAACTGTTTTTT. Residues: CSVPPGQGFNTEKLFF.

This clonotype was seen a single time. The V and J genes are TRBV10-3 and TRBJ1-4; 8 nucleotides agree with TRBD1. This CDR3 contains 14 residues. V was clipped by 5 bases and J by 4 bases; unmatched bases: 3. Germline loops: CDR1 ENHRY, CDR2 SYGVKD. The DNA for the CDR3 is TGTGCCATCAGTCGGACAGGGTATAATGAAAAACTGTTTTTT. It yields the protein CAISRTGYNEKLFF.

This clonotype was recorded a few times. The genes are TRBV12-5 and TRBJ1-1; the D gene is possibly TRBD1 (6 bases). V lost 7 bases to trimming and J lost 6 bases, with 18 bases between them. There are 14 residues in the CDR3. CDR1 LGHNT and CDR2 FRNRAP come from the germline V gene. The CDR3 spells CASALEGGTAEAFF. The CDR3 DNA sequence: TGTGCTAGTGCCCTCGAGGGGGGGACGGCTGAAGCTTTCTTT.

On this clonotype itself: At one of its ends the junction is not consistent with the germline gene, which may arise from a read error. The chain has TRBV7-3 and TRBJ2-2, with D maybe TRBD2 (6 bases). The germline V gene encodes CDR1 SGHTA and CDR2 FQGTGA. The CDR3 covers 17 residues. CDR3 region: CASSLIASEINTGELFF. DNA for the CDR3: TGTGCCAGCAGTTTAATTGCTAGCGAAATAAACACCGGGGAGCTGTTTTTT.

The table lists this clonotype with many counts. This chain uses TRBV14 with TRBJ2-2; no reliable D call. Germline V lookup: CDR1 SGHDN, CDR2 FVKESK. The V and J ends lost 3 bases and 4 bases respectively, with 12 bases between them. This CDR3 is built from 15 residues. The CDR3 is CASSQVMGSTGELFF. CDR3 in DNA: TGTGCCAGCAGCCAGGTGATGGGGTCCACCGGGGAGCTGTTTTTT.

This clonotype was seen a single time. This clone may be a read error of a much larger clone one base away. CDR3 loop: CSASVRDAGVNVLTF. CDR3 bases: TGCAGTGCTAGCGTGAGGGACGCGGGGGTCAACGTCCTGACTTTC. The rearrangement uses TRBV20-1 and TRBJ2-6, with 7 bases fitting TRBD2. Germline CDR1 is DFQATT and CDR2 is SNEGSKA (reference sequence). The CDR3 sequence is 15 residues long.

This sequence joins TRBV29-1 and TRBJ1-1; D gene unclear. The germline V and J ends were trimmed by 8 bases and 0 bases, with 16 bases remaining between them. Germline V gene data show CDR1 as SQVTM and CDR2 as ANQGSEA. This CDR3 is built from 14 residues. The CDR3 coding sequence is TGCAGCAGTTCGGATTGGGCCCTGAACACTGAAGCTTTCTTT. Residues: CSSSDWALNTEAFF.

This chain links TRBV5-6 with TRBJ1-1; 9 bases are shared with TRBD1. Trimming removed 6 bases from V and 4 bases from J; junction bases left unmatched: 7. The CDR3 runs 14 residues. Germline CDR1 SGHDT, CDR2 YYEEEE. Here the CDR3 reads CASTGSDRGTEAFF. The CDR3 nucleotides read TGTGCCAGCACGGGGTCGGACAGGGGCACTGAAGCTTTCTTT.